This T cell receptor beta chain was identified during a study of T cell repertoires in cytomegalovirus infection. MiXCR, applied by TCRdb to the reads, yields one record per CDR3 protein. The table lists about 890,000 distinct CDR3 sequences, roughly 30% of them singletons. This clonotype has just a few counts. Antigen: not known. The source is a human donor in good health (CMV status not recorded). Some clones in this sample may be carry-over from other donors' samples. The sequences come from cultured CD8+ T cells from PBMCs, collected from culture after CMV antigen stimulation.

The CDR3, as DNA: TGTGCCAGCAGCCCCGGGTCGGGGGAACCTTTTGTCGATACGCAGTATTTT. Translated: CASSPGSGEPFVDTQYF. The chain employs TRBV27 and TRBJ2-3; D may be TRBD2 (6 bases). Trimming left V 6 bases short and J 6 bases short, with 25 bases between. The CDR3 spans 17 residues. Per the germline V gene, CDR1 is MNHEY and CDR2 is SMNVEV (reference sequence).